This TCR beta chain was sequenced in a study of T-cell memory formation after mild COVID-19. As for the study in general: Clusters of TCRs were largely donor specific. The study's findings and limits: Several responding clones turned up in pre-infection memory, indicating that cross-reactive memory may have taken part.

Trimming cost V 1 base and J 3 bases; bases outside gene matches: 6. The CDR3 is 17 residues long. Germline lookup yields CDR1 MGHRA and CDR2 YSYEKL. One entry per CDR3 protein, called by TCRdb with MiXCR from the 5' RACE reads. The sample has about half a million distinct CDR3 sequences, about 20% seen once. With regard to this clonotype: What it binds is unknown.

The sequence was obtained from an adult woman who had mild COVID-19 (a few samples of this study predate the infection). Cell type and time point are not known. The sequencing input was PBMCs or a T cell subset sorted from them (not recorded which). This rearrangement joins TRBV4-1 to TRBJ2-1; 10 positions match TRBD2. The DNA for the CDR3 is TGCGCCAGCAGCCAAGCGGCACTAGCGGGGATCTACAATGAGCAGTTCTTC. Residues: CASSQAALAGIYNEQFF.